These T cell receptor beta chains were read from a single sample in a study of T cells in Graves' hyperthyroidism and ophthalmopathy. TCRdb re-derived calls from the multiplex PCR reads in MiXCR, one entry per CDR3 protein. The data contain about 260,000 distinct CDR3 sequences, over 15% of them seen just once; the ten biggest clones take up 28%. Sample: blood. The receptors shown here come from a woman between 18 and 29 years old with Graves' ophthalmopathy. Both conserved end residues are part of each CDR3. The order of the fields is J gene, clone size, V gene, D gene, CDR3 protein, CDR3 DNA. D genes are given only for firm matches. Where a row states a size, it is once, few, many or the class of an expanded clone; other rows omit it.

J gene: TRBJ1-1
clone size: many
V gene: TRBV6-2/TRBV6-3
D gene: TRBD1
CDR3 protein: CASSYSGTGEAFF
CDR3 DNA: TGTGCCAGCAGTTATTCCGGGACAGGGGAAGCTTTCTTT

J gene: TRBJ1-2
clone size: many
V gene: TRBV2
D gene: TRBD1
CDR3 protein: CASTATGVGYGYTF
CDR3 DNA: TGTGCCAGCACCGCGACAGGGGTCGGATATGGCTACACCTTC

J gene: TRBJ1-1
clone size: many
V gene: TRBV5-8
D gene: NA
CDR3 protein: CASTYERGNTEAFF
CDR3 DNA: TGTGCCAGCACCTACGAGCGGGGGAACACTGAAGCTTTCTTT

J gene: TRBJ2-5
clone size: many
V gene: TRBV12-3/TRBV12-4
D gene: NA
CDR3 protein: CASSPLSPQETQYF
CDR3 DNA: TGTGCCAGCAGTCCCCTCTCCCCCCAAGAGACCCAGTACTTC

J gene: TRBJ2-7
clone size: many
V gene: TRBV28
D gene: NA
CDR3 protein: CASSPGTFTYEQYF
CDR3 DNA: TGTGCCAGCAGTCCTGGGACCTTTACCTACGAGCAGTACTTC

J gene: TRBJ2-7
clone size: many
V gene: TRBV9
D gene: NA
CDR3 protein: CASSSGRSSYEQYF
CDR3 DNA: TGTGCCAGCAGCTCGGGGAGGAGCTCCTACGAGCAGTACTTC

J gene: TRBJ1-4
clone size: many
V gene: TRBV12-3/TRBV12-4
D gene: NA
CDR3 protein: CASGSPGTNEKLFF
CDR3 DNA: TGTGCCAGCGGGAGCCCCGGCACTAATGAAAAACTGTTTTTT

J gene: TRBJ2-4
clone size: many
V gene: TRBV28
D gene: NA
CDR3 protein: CANSLLVPQGGKNIQYF
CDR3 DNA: TGTGCCAACAGTTTATTAGTCCCCCAGGGGGGTAAAAACATTCAGTACTTC

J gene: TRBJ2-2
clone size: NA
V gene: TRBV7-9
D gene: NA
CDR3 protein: CASSWNSFVGELFF
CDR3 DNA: TGTGCCAGCAGCTGGAATAGCTTCGTCGGGGAGCTGTTTTTT

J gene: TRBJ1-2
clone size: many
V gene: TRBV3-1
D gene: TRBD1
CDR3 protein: CASSDPGQGNGYTF
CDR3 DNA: TGTGCCAGCAGCGATCCGGGACAGGGTAATGGCTACACCTTC

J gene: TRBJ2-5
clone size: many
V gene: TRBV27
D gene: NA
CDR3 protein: CASTGAGQETQYF
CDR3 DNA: TGTGCCAGCACCGGTGCGGGCCAAGAGACCCAGTACTTC

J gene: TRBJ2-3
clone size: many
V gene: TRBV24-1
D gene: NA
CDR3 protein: CATAAGPLTDTQYF
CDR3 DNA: TGTGCCACCGCAGCCGGGCCCCTCACAGATACGCAGTATTTT

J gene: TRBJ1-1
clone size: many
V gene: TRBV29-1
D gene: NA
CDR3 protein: CSVVGGQTFMNTEAFF
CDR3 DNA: TGCAGCGTTGTTGGGGGACAAACTTTCATGAACACTGAAGCTTTCTTT

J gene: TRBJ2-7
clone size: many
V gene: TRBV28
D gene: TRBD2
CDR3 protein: CASRITTSGFSYEQYF
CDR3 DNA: TGTGCCAGCAGAATAACGACTAGCGGATTCTCCTACGAGCAGTACTTC

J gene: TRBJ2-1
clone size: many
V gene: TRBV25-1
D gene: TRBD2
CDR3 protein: CASSVGRVAGEQFF
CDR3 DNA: TGTGCCAGCAGTGTAGGGAGGGTAGCGGGCGAGCAGTTCTTC

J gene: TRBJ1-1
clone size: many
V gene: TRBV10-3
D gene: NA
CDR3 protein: CAISATISSEAFF
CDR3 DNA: TGTGCCATCAGCGCCACAATTAGCTCTGAAGCTTTCTTT